The 9 T cell receptor beta chains below all came from one sample that was sequenced in a study of type 1 regulatory T cells. TCRdb re-called the reads through MiXCR, storing one row per CDR3 protein. The table includes about 42,000 distinct CDR3 sequences, more than 10% detected once. These receptors are not linked to any known antigen. Sequencing was performed on cultured non-Tr1 T cells, either the whole culture or a sorted T cell fraction (not recorded which). The receptors here all came from a human donor in good health.

This clonotype occurred a few times. J is TRBJ2-3 and V is TRBV5-6; no clear D. The CDR3 totals 16 residues. In germline, CDR1 is SGHDT, CDR2 YYEEEE. Trimming removed 4 bases at V and 2 bases at J, with 17 bases between. This chain's CDR3 is CASSVRLAGYTDTQYF. The CDR3 region has the DNA TGTGCCAGCAGCGTCAGGCTTGCCGGATACACAGATACGCAGTATTTT.

There are many counts of this clonotype. The rearrangement joins TRBV20-1 to TRBJ2-7; a possible D gene is TRBD2 (6 bases). The CDR3 consists of 14 residues. Germline V gives CDR1 DFQATT, CDR2 SNEGSKA (reference sequence). The germline V and J ends were trimmed by 3 bases and 3 bases, with 15 bases remaining between them. The CDR3 region is CSASHGLLRYEQYF. The CDR3 DNA sequence: TGCAGTGCTAGTCACGGACTACTGCGCTACGAGCAGTACTTC.

This clonotype came up many times. This CDR3 reads CASSLVGLAASGELFF. As DNA, the CDR3 is TGTGCCAGCAGCTTAGTTGGACTAGCGGCCTCCGGGGAGCTGTTTTTT. V gene TRBV5-4 combines with J gene TRBJ2-2, with TRBD2 matching 10 bases. Germline V gene data show CDR1 as SGHNT and CDR2 as YYREEE (reference sequence). The CDR3 consists of 16 residues. Trimming took 2 bases from V and 6 from J; bases not matched to a gene: 7.

This clonotype was counted many times. The chain links TRBV20-1 to TRBJ2-5; 9 positions match TRBD2. V shed 7 bases, J shed 4 bases, and the junction held 7 bases outside the gene matches. CDR1 is DFQATT, CDR2 SNEGSKA, per germline (reference sequence). There are 13 residues in the CDR3. CDR3 sequence (DNA): TGCAGTGGGGGTAGCGGGAGCCCAGAGACCCAGTACTTC. Protein sequence: CSGGSGSPETQYF.

This clonotype was seen once. A much larger clone is a single base away; this may be a read error. J is TRBJ2-2 and V is TRBV5-1, with 7 positions matching TRBD1. This CDR3 has 15 amino acids. Germline V lookup: CDR1 SGHRS, CDR2 YFSETQ. CDR3 in DNA: TGCGTCAGCAGAGCCGGGACAGCACCTACCGGGGAGCTGTTTTTT. Translating gives CVSRAGTAPTGELFF.

Comments on this clonotype: The conserved phenylalanine or tryptophan is not found at the CDR3 terminus, so this likely reflects a read error. Because the CDR3's place on the DNA is in doubt, the DNA is left out and the CDR3 is given as listed by TCRdb. The chain joins TRBV28 to TRBJ2-6; the table's D gene call, TRBD2, was not cross checked with the DNA. Germline CDR1 MDHEN, CDR2 SYDVKM. The CDR3 contains 8 residues when both ends are counted. CDR3 sequence: CASSRVER.

The chain uses TRBV2 and TRBJ2-2; D not certain. The CDR3 spans 14 residues. V was pared by 7 bases and J by 0 bases, with 9 bases between. Germline CDR1 reads SNHLY; CDR2 reads FYNNEI. DNA for the CDR3: TGTGCCAGCATCCCGGTCGCGAACACCGGGGAGCTGTTTTTT. This sequence encodes CASIPVANTGELFF.

This clonotype was detected a few times. This rearrangement joins TRBV7-2 to TRBJ2-3; D unclear. In germline, CDR1 is SGHTA, CDR2 FQGNSA. V was trimmed by 6 bases and J by 5 bases, leaving 12 bases between them. The CDR3 consists of 13 residues. The CDR3 bases are TGTGCCAGCAGGAACAGTGGGGTAGATACGCAGTATTTT. As protein: CASRNSGVDTQYF.

This clonotype was counted ten times or more. The chain carries TRBV10-3 and TRBJ2-2, with 11 nucleotides matching TRBD2. Trimming removed 0 bases from V and 0 bases from J; junction bases left unmatched: 3. This CDR3 contains 18 residues. CDR1 is ENHRY and CDR2 is SYGVKD in the germline V gene. CDR3 DNA: TGTGCCATCAGTGAGTCGGGGACTAGCGGCGCGAACACCGGGGAGCTGTTTTTT. Translating it yields CAISESGTSGANTGELFF.